The 29 T cell receptor beta chains given below trace back to one sample, sequenced in a study of shared clonotypes between healthy human individuals. Data came from immunoSEQ multiplex PCR; TCRdb stores just in-frame clones and leaves some out. The sample holds about 730,000 clones, roughly 72% seen once. Material for sequencing was memory CD4+ T cells sorted from blood. Subset here: CD45RA-negative fraction. These receptors originate from a woman in her thirties in good health.

The genes are TRBV5-4 and TRBJ2-5; perhaps TRBD2 as D (9 bases). Between the trimmed V and J ends, which lost 2 bases and 4 bases, there was a span of 15 bases. Germline-derived CDR1 and CDR2 are SGHNT and YYREEE (reference sequence). CDR3 length equals 15 residues. CDR3 DNA sequence: TGTGCCAGCAGCTTTGCTAGCGGGACAGGAGAGACCCAGTACTTC. This translates into CASSFASGTGETQYF.

This chain uses TRBV28 with TRBJ2-7; the D gene is possibly TRBD2 (6 bases). CDR3 length: 14 residues. Germline V gene lookup returns CDR1 MDHEN and CDR2 SYDVKM. Trimming took 5 bases from V and 0 from J, leaving 11 bases between them. CDR3 DNA sequence: TGTGCCAGCAGTCTCACTAGCTACTCCTACGAGCAGTACTTC. Residues: CASSLTSYSYEQYF.

This chain uses TRBV4-1 with TRBJ2-7, with 8 bases fitting TRBD2. The junction had 13 bases not matched to a gene; V was cut back by 4 bases and J by 2 bases. In germline, CDR1 is MGHRA, CDR2 YSYEKL. CDR3 length: 17 residues. CDR3 DNA: TGCGCCAGCAGCCCCCGCCTAGGGACTAGGGGTACCTACGAGCAGTACTTC. This encodes CASSPRLGTRGTYEQYF.

V and J are TRBV7-2 and TRBJ2-7; D is tentatively TRBD1 or TRBD2 (5 bases each). V lost 3 bases and J 0 bases, leaving 15 bases between the germline ends. Germline-derived CDR1 and CDR2 are SGHTA and FQGNSA. The CDR3 totals 16 residues. The DNA of the CDR3 is TGTGCCAGCAGCTTTACCTCGGGACGAAACTCCTACGAGCAGTACTTC. Its translation is CASSFTSGRNSYEQYF.

This clone is a singleton in its sample. The chain recombines TRBV2 with TRBJ2-2, with no clear D. The CDR3 runs 12 residues. Germline values: CDR1 SNHLY, CDR2 FYNNEI. Trimming removed 5 bases at V and 8 bases at J, with 9 bases between. This CDR3 reads CASSPDQGELFF. Here the CDR3 DNA reads TGTGCCAGCAGTCCCGACCAGGGGGAGCTGTTTTTT.

The chain recombines TRBV27 with TRBJ1-1; possible D gene TRBD1, 6 bases. The germline V gene has CDR1 MNHEY and CDR2 SMNVEV (reference sequence). CDR3 length: 14 residues. The V end was cut by 5 bases, the J end by 1 base, with 11 bases between. This CDR3 reads CASSRLDRNTEAFF. The CDR3 coding sequence is TGTGCCAGCAGTCGCCTGGACAGGAACACTGAAGCTTTCTTT.

This clone was recorded a few times. The sample holds other DNA sequences that translate to the same CDR3. In DNA, the CDR3 is TGCGCCAGCAGCTTGGGCGATCGGGACCTCTACGAGCAGTACTTC. Its protein is CASSLGDRDLYEQYF. The rearrangement links TRBV5-1 to TRBJ2-7; D is possibly TRBD1 or TRBD2 (5 bases each). CDR1 is SGHRS and CDR2 is YFSETQ in the germline V gene. V gave up 0 bases and J gave up 3 bases, with 13 bases separating them. The CDR3 covers 15 residues.

This chain uses TRBV15 with TRBJ2-1; TRBD1 might be the D (6 bases). Trimming took off 3 bases at V and 3 bases at J, with 12 bases between the two ends. Germline CDR1 is LNHNV and CDR2 is YYDKDF (reference sequence). The CDR3 extends over 15 amino acids. The CDR3 bases are TGTGCCACCAGCAGGAAAGCGACAGGCTACAATGAGCAGTTCTTC. Amino acid sequence: CATSRKATGYNEQFF.

The V call is TRBV6-1, the J call TRBJ1-1, with D uncertain. The germline CDR1 and CDR2 sequences are MNHNS and SASEGT. The length of the CDR3 is 13 residues. The V end lost 7 bases, the J end lost 5 bases, and 14 bases lay between the germline ends. The CDR3 DNA follows: TGTGCCAGCATCCCCTTCTCGGGAACTGAAGCTTTCTTT. It specifies CASIPFSGTEAFF.

The chain recombines TRBV25-1 with TRBJ1-5; D is unclear. Trimming left V 8 bases short and J 5 bases short, with 13 bases between. Germline V gene sequence: CDR1 MGHDK, CDR2 SYGVNS. This CDR3 region has 13 residues. The chain's CDR3 is CASQVGWDQPQHF. CDR3 in DNA: TGTGCCAGCCAGGTCGGCTGGGATCAGCCCCAGCATTTT.

Regarding this clone: The sample has other DNA sequences that encode this CDR3 too. The chain recombines TRBV7-8 with TRBJ1-1; possible D gene TRBD1, 6 bases. The length of the CDR3 is 13 residues. The germline V gene encodes CDR1 SGHVS and CDR2 FQNEAQ. The V and J ends lost 2 bases and 4 bases respectively, with 8 bases between them. The CDR3 is CASSLNRVTEAFF. DNA for the CDR3: TGTGCCAGCAGCTTAAACAGGGTCACTGAAGCTTTCTTT.

The rearrangement links TRBV28 to TRBJ1-1; D not certain. Germline V gene lookup returns CDR1 MDHEN and CDR2 SYDVKM. The CDR3 loop spans 16 amino acids. The germline V and J ends were trimmed by 3 bases and 4 bases, with 18 bases remaining between them. CDR3 protein: CASSFSFREAATEAFF. DNA for the CDR3: TGTGCCAGCAGTTTCTCGTTTAGGGAGGCGGCCACTGAAGCTTTCTTT.

This clone was recorded only once. This may arise from a read error, as a much more abundant clone is one base away. This same CDR3 is encoded by further DNA sequences in the sample. This rearrangement joins TRBV4-2 to TRBJ2-2; the match to TRBD2 covers 9 bases. The CDR3 covers 19 residues. The V gene's germline CDR1 is LGHNA and CDR2 YNFKEQ. DNA of the CDR3: TGTGCCAGCAGCCAAGATCGCAGAGCTAGCGGGACGAACACCGGGGAGCTGTTTTTC. Its translation: CASSQDRRASGTNTGELFF.

The J gene is TRBJ2-1, the V gene TRBV5-1, with D maybe TRBD1 (6 bases). Germline V gene data show CDR1 as SGHRS and CDR2 as YFSETQ. Trimming removed 6 bases from V and 8 bases from J, with 21 bases in between. This CDR3 spans 15 amino acids. Written as DNA, the CDR3 is TGCGCCAGCAAGGCCCCGGGACAACTTTTCGATGAGCAGTTCTTC. It codes for CASKAPGQLFDEQFF. The variable domain in full, completed from reference TRBV5-1 and TRBJ2-1, reads KAGVTQTPRYLIKTRGQQVTLSCSPISGHRSVSWYQQTPGQGLQFLFEYFSETQRNKGNFPGRFSGRQFSNSRSEMNVSTLELGDSALYLCASKAPGQLFDEQFFGPGTRLTVL.

The V and J genes are TRBV19 and TRBJ1-1; D gene ambiguous. Deletions cut 6 bases from V and 4 bases from J, with 18 bases between. The CDR3 runs to 15 residues. Germline CDR1 LNHDA, CDR2 SQIVND (reference sequence). The CDR3 here is CASSPAGFSSTEAFF. CDR3 coding DNA: TGTGCCAGTAGCCCAGCTGGGTTCTCGAGCACTGAAGCTTTCTTT.

V usage is TRBV5-1 and J usage is TRBJ2-7; D could derive from TRBD1 or TRBD2 (5 bases each). There are 13 residues in the CDR3. Trimming removed 2 bases at V and 6 bases at J, with 12 bases between. Per the germline V gene, CDR1 is SGHRS and CDR2 is YFSETQ. CDR3 DNA: TGCGCCAGCAGCTTCCAGGGAGCCGCCGAGCAGTACTTC. It is translated as CASSFQGAAEQYF.

This clone was detected only once. The V and J genes are TRBV28 and TRBJ2-2; perhaps TRBD2 as D (6 bases). Germline V gene sequence: CDR1 MDHEN, CDR2 SYDVKM. The CDR3 contains 21 residues. Trimming removed 6 bases at V and 2 bases at J, with 31 bases between. CDR3 nucleotide sequence: TGTGCCAGCAGCCCCCGTTTTTTACGGGAGATATTACGAAACAACACCGGGGAGCTGTTTTTT. This translates into CASSPRFLREILRNNTGELFF.

This clone was counted once. The gene calls are TRBV7-9 and TRBJ2-3; D call uncertain. Trimming pared 2 bases from V and 3 bases from J, leaving 12 bases between. CDR1 SEHNR and CDR2 FQNEAQ come from the germline V gene (reference sequence). This CDR3 comprises 15 residues. CDR3 in DNA: TGTGCCAGCAGCTTATTGTTAGCTGGGACAGATACGCAGTATTTT. Protein sequence: CASSLLLAGTDTQYF.

This chain uses TRBV27 with TRBJ2-7, with 8 bases identical to TRBD1. Germline CDR1 MNHEY, CDR2 SMNVEV (reference sequence). Trimming removed 6 bases from V and 4 bases from J; junction bases left unmatched: 8. The CDR3 contains 14 residues. The CDR3 nucleotides read TGTGCCAGCAGCCCTACCGACAGGGGTTACGAGCAGTACTTC. It encodes CASSPTDRGYEQYF.

The V and J genes are TRBV30 and TRBJ1-2; weak D call: TRBD1 (6 bases). The CDR3 is 11 residues long. Germline CDR1 and CDR2: GTSNPN and SVGIG (reference sequence). The V end lost 3 bases, the J end lost 7 bases, and 9 bases lay between the germline ends. In DNA form, the CDR3 reads TGTGCCTGGAGCCGCAGGGGTGGCTACACCTTC. Translating it yields CAWSRRGGYTF.

In its sample, this clone was seen once. Other DNA sequences in the sample encode the same CDR3. This rearrangement joins TRBV7-9 to TRBJ2-5; the D call may be TRBD1 or TRBD2 (5 bases each). This CDR3 has 11 amino acids. CDR1 SEHNR and CDR2 FQNEAQ come from the germline V gene (reference sequence). V was cut by 3 bases and J by 6 bases, with 5 bases left in between. As DNA, the CDR3 is TGTGCCAGCAGCTTGGGACAGACCCAGTACTTC. It encodes CASSLGQTQYF.

The chain carries TRBV19 and TRBJ2-5; the match to TRBD2 covers 7 bases. V gave up 2 bases and J gave up 1 base; unmatched junction bases: 4. This CDR3 contains 15 residues. Per germline, CDR1 LNHDA and CDR2 SQIVND (reference sequence). The CDR3 nucleotides are TGTGCCAGTAGTATATATAGCGGGTCCCAAGAGACCCAGTACTTC. Encoded protein: CASSIYSGSQETQYF.

The chain has TRBV18 and TRBJ1-3, with D tentatively TRBD1 (5 bases). The CDR3 spans 13 residues. With 2 bases removed from V and 4 bases from J, the gap between germline ends came to 6 bases. Germline loops: CDR1 KGHSH, CDR2 LQKENI. The CDR3 spells CASSPGHGNTIYF. The CDR3 DNA sequence: TGTGCCAGCTCACCAGGACACGGAAACACCATATATTTT.

The chain links TRBV2 to TRBJ2-7; D is perhaps TRBD2 (6 bases). The CDR3 extends over 14 amino acids. Germline assignment: CDR1 SNHLY and CDR2 FYNNEI. Deletions cut 8 bases from V and 12 bases from J, with 26 bases between. The CDR3 region is CASHLAEAPFVMYF. The CDR3 DNA reads as TGTGCCAGCCACTTAGCGGAGGCCCCCTTCGTCATGTACTTC. Supplemented by reference TRBV2 and TRBJ2-7, the full variable domain reads EPEVTQTPSHQVTQMGQEVILRCVPISNHLYFYWYRQILGQKVEFLVSFYNNEISEKSEIFDDQFSVERPDGSNFTLKIRSTKLEDSAMYFCASHLAEAPFVMYFGPGTRLTVT.

The V call is TRBV5-1, the J call TRBJ2-1; maybe TRBD1 (6 bases). CDR1 is SGHRS, CDR2 YFSETQ, per germline. V was pared by 7 bases and J by 6 bases, with 11 bases between. The length of the CDR3 is 12 residues. CDR3 in amino acids: CASGKQGNEQFF. Written as DNA, the CDR3 is TGCGCCAGCGGTAAACAGGGCAATGAGCAGTTCTTC.

The chain couples TRBV5-6 to TRBJ2-3; D unclear. The V and J ends lost 7 bases and 5 bases respectively, with 11 bases between them. Germline CDR1 SGHDT, CDR2 YYEEEE. This CDR3 has 12 amino acids. CDR3 nucleotide sequence: TGTGCCAGCGGCCCACGAGGAGATACGCAGTATTTT. Protein product: CASGPRGDTQYF. Together with reference TRBV5-6 and TRBJ2-3, the CDR3 gives the full variable domain: DAGVTQSPTHLIKTRGQQVTLRCSPKSGHDTVSWYQQALGQGPQFIFQYYEEEERQRGNFPDRFSGHQFPNYSSELNVNALLLGDSALYLCASGPRGDTQYFGPGTRLTVL.

J is TRBJ2-3 and V is TRBV28; TRBD2 matches at 8 bases. The germline V gene has CDR1 MDHEN and CDR2 SYDVKM. V dropped 5 bases and J dropped 4; count of bases not matched to a gene: 5. The CDR3 covers 14 residues. In DNA, the CDR3 is TGTGCCAGCAGTATGGCGGGAGGATCAGATACGCAGTATTTT. It codes for CASSMAGGSDTQYF.

This clone was seen a single time. A far larger clone is off by one base, so a read error is likely. The chain is built from TRBV11-3 and TRBJ1-2, with TRBD1 identical over 8 bases. CDR3 length equals 14 residues. The V gene end was trimmed by 1 base and the J gene end by 4 bases; junction bases not matched to a gene: 2. The germline V gene has CDR1 SGHNT and CDR2 YENEEA. The CDR3 here is CASSLGTGTYGYTF. The CDR3 nucleotides are TGTGCCAGCAGCTTAGGGACAGGGACCTATGGCTACACCTTC.

This chain joins TRBV19 and TRBJ2-2; 9 bases map to TRBD1. Germline values: CDR1 LNHDA, CDR2 SQIVND (reference sequence). The J segment lost 0 bases and the V segment lost 6 bases, leaving 8 bases of the junction unmatched. The CDR3 runs 17 residues. As DNA, the CDR3 is TGTGCCAGTAGCCCGGGACAGGGTCTTGCGAACACCGGGGAGCTGTTTTTT. Translating gives CASSPGQGLANTGELFF.